This T cell receptor beta chain was retrieved from a study of radiotherapy plus CTLA-4 blockade in lung cancer. Overall study: Disease control was achieved by over 25% of patients, and objective responses by less than 20%. The study, taken as a whole, reports: It was early blood T cell clone dynamics, with interferon-beta, that reportedly best predicted response. Some TCR clones had been derived from tumors. These clones expanded in peripheral blood after radiotherapy plus ipilimumab.

This CDR3 spans 16 amino acids. From germline, CDR1 is GTSNPN and CDR2 SVGIG (reference sequence). V lost 2 bases and J lost 0; bases outside the gene matches: 7. TCRdb's copy holds only in-frame clones and misses some; the assay was immunoSEQ multiplex PCR. The sample carries 52,000 or so clones, just under 85% recorded once. Alongside CTLA-4 blockade with ipilimumab, patients with chemo-refractory metastatic non-small-cell lung cancer received focal radiation. As for this clone: The antigen is not known.

This chain uses TRBV30 with TRBJ1-1; 9 bases align to TRBD1. Sequenced here: peripheral blood, sampled from a patient treated with radiotherapy plus ipilimumab. The sequence was collected from a human donor with non-small cell lung cancer whose response to radiotherapy plus ipilimumab could not be evaluated. The CDR3 protein is CAWSPPGTGLNTEAFF. In DNA, the CDR3 is TGTGCCTGGAGTCCGCCGGGGACAGGGCTGAACACTGAAGCTTTCTTT.